The TCR beta chain described here comes from a study of cytomegalovirus exposure and HLA in healthy donors (dated by TCRdb to the late 2010s). A note on the overall study: An earlier analysis of 587 of the donors reported 276 Gb of sequence data and around 100 million unique TCR beta sequences obtained from about 170 million T cells. Typing coverage varied by locus: roughly 629-630 donors for A, B, C, DRB1 and DQB1; 500 to 550 for DQA1; some 610 for DPA1; approximately 450 for DPB1. All discovery cohort repertoires had been generated on a single sequencing platform. High-throughput TCR immunosequencing, statistical association of individual TCRs with disease status, and machine learning were combined to predict cytomegalovirus infection status. To study patterns of TCR occurrence, a later analysis re-analyzed previously published TCR beta repertoires from 666 donors and added high-resolution HLA genotyping. A separate validation cohort of more than 100 different subjects was used in addition to the approximately 700-subject first cohort. The study was designed to test whether signatures of past pathogen exposure could be identified by cataloging public T cell receptors. Of the roughly 400 genotyped donors, around 81% fell in the genetic ancestry cluster associated with self-reported Caucasian donors. The later analysis used no new phenotypic data to find candidate immune exposures, relying instead on TCR beta sequences and their occurrence across donors. Using immunosequencing, the study profiled T cell repertoires from 666 subjects and related those repertoires to cytomegalovirus serostatus. Among roughly 400 genotyped donors of the cohort, an average of about 220,000 unique TCR beta nucleotide sequences was sequenced per donor, of which about 18% were non-productive. Genome-wide SNP genotypes for about 65% of the 666 donors were used in a later genetic analysis, which treated that subset as a discovery cohort. Because of strong linkage in the cohort, roughly five DR-DQ haplotypes were treated as single units for association and clustering. Class I and class II HLA loci were covered by the typing at four-digit resolution. Donor age, sex, ethnicity and CMV serostatus were compiled alongside the repertoire data. Roughly 300 gigabases of sequencing data and 75 million to 85 million unique TCR sequences made up an early release that covered 500 to 650 HLA-typed donors. To decide whether each TCR beta V gene segment behaved as functional or pseudogenic, an earlier analysis of approximately 600 of the donors relied on high-throughput TCR beta sequencing.

The library relied on the immunoSEQ multiplex PCR assay. For the multiplex PCR, a mixture combining 60 forward primers for TCR Vbeta segments and 13 reverse primers for TCR Jbeta segments was used. A multiplex PCR assay on genomic DNA amplified the CDR3 region of rearranged TCR beta genes. The Illumina HiSeq System was used to sequence the amplified TCR beta libraries as 87-base-pair reads. On the study's bioinformatics: Across the roughly 600 repertoires, a later analysis counted 60 million to 90 million unique TCR beta chains, approximately 12 million of which were shared by at least two donors. Raw reads were error-corrected and collapsed into unique sequences with a nearest-neighbor algorithm that merged closely related sequences to remove PCR and sequencing errors. To assign V, D and J gene segments, CDR3 sequences were aligned to IMGT reference sequences. For a sequence to be retained, a match of at least six nucleotides was required to both a V gene segment and a J gene segment. Rearrangements were classified as productive when the CDR3 lacked stop codons and remained in frame with V and J, and all other rearrangements were classified as non-productive. CDR3 was defined by IMGT convention, running from the second conserved V-encoded cysteine to the conserved J-encoded phenylalanine. The earlier analysis of 500 to 750 of the donors excluded any sequence lacking an unambiguous match to a single V gene segment. An earlier analysis of 550 to 650 of the donors classified V segments as functional when productive rearrangements were above 56.7% and as segregating when the standard deviation between donors was above 5%. To diagnose cytomegalovirus status from the catalog of TCR beta chain sequences, a statistical classification framework was built. In a later analysis, TCR nucleotide sequences were compared against IMGT/GENE-DB human TR gene sequences so that V and J genes could be assigned. A later analysis assigned CDR3 sequences and most-parsimonious VDJ recombination scenarios with the TCRdist pipeline. In a later analysis, each TCR beta chain was defined by its CDR3 amino acid sequence together with its V-gene family, and reads without a unique V-gene family were excluded. In a later analysis, approximately 590 highly shared, low-generation-probability nucleotide sequences were removed to address suspected cross-contamination and a sequencing artifact. In a later analysis, a clonal expansion index was calculated for each public chain from normalized within-repertoire ranks of inferred template counts. In a later analysis, generation probabilities were computed using a VDJ recombination model fitted to out-of-frame rearrangements, and the results were checked against IGoR. In a later analysis, hypergeometric tests were used to score TCR-TCR, TCR-HLA and TCR-CMV co-occurrence, with a repertoire-size bias correction applied to TCR pairs. A later analysis estimated false discovery rates by permuting HLA or CMV assignments 20 times. In a later analysis, co-occurring TCRs were grouped using DBSCAN, with TCRdist sequence similarity added in when clustering inside HLA-allele-positive subsets. For co-occurrence clustering, repertoires with fewer than 30,000 or more than 120,000 public chains were excluded, along with four to six repertoires with anomalous nucleotide sharing. TCRdb limited this immuneACCESS table to in-frame rearrangements with V and J called. A share of clones is missing; checked studies link under half to unresolved V genes, and the rest is unexplained. V, J and clone size are taken as reported in that table, and D and trimming were inferred from the DNA itself. Across this sample there are 100,000 to 150,000 clones, with around 83% seen only once. 0.95% to 1.5% of the sample goes to the ten largest clones.

The cohort comprised some 700 healthy bone marrow donors. Cohort members were all nominally healthy when sampled, although unrecorded immune exposures were likely present. The donor tested CMV seronegative, placing the donor among the 350 to 400 seronegative members of the cohort. Every donor gave a peripheral blood sample, and the peripheral blood mononuclear cells from that sample were used for TCR beta sequencing. The Qiagen DNeasy Blood Extraction Kit was used to extract genomic DNA from the blood cell samples. In the germline V gene, CDR1 corresponds to MRHNA and CDR2 to SNTAGT. From cysteine to phenylalanine, the CDR3 is 13 amino acids long. Only the CDR3 portion is preserved as DNA: 39 bases, with reading frame beginning at the first base. Between the V and J ends, shortened by 6 bases and 0 bases respectively, the junction contains 6 bases. Results and caveats for the whole study, not just this receptor: Roughly uniform sequencing depth across donors was assumed in presence/absence analyses, although this assumption may not hold. In a later genetic analysis, fewer N-insertions in productive TCRs were reported among donors in an Asian-associated ancestry cluster than the roughly 700-donor mean. The 87-base-pair reads could not distinguish some IMGT-functional V segments, including TRBV6-2 and TRBV6-3, so those segments were excluded. An association between a missense DCLRE1C variant and V-gene and J-gene trimming of TCR beta chains was found in a later genetic analysis and replicated in an independent cohort. A cluster of highly shared sequence variants was judged likely to be a technical artifact of the sequencing pipeline. At a false discovery rate of 0.05, a later analysis linked around 17,000 TCR beta sequences to specific HLA alleles. Because some donors lacked HLA typing at each locus, the association tests relied only on the typed subset. In vitro tests confirmed that a few of the cytomegalovirus-associated TCR beta chains recognize cytomegalovirus antigens. A further reported finding was that TCR beta sequences accurately predicted the HLA-A and HLA-B alleles for most subjects in the first cohort. Cytomegalovirus status was reported to be diagnosed by the classifier with high specificity and sensitivity in both the original and validation cohorts. The authors suggested that the approach could potentially be generalized to other disease states and immunological phenotypes. Correlated functional status among segregating V segments might reflect linkage disequilibrium, but an unknown experimental factor could not be ruled out. The earlier analysis of fewer than 750 of the donors excluded seventeen rarely observed V segments, including chromosome 9 orphons, because counts were too low. In a later analysis, several top co-occurrence clusters were reported to appear linked to parvovirus B19, influenza, CMV and Epstein-Barr virus. Most TCR sequences were observed very rarely across donors, whereas some public TCRs were present in many individuals. In the study, some 160 TCR beta chains were listed as associated with cytomegalovirus. An earlier analysis of approximately 590 of the donors showed that most TCR beta V segments appeared in productive rearrangements either about 87% or about 30% of the time, which broadly matched IMGT annotations. Compared with equally common non-associated chains, HLA-associated TCR beta chains in a later analysis were more clonally expanded and had lower generation probabilities. In a later analysis, most CMV-associated TCR beta chains were found to appear HLA-restricted, with HLA associations seemingly driven largely by CMV exposure. A later analysis found that TCR association rates varied across HLA loci, with DRB1 alleles showing the most associated TCRs and HLA-C alleles the fewest. In this cohort, only TCR beta chains were sequenced, and detectable features were limited by the absence of alpha or paired-chain data. Immune exposure information for the cohort was limited to CMV serostatus. Assigning TCR associations to individual alleles was difficult when HLA alleles, especially DR and DQ, strongly co-occurred.

As concerns this clone: Its antigen is currently not known. One base away there is no much larger clone; base qualities are not given.

This sequence was found in a girl aged 2-15 years in good health and CMV-seronegative. The chain uses TRBV6-4 and TRBJ1-5; the D gene is not confidently resolved. Sequenced: PBMCs. The bases are TGTGCCAGCAGCGCGGATAGCAATCAGCCCCAGCATTTT. Its product reads: CASSADSNQPQHF.